This T cell receptor (beta chain) is drawn from a study of cytomegalovirus exposure and HLA in healthy donors. Germline V gene sequence: CDR1 SGHAT, CDR2 FQDESV (reference sequence). Trimming at V came to 5 bases and at J to 6 bases, leaving 4 bases not matched to a gene. This CDR3 spans 13 amino acids. The PCR had 60 Vbeta and 13 Jbeta primers. Sequencing used immunoSEQ multiplex PCR; TCRdb keeps in-frame clones, though not all of them. The sample yields about 200,000 clones, about 85% seen once. In its sample, this clone was seen a few times. The sequencing input was PBMCs. V is TRBV11-1 and J is TRBJ2-1; TRBD2 agrees at 7 bases. The sequence was obtained from a male donor in good health and CMV-seropositive. CDR3 residues: CASSPWEGNEQFF. In DNA form, the CDR3 reads TGTGCCAGCAGCCCCTGGGAGGGCAATGAGCAGTTCTTC.